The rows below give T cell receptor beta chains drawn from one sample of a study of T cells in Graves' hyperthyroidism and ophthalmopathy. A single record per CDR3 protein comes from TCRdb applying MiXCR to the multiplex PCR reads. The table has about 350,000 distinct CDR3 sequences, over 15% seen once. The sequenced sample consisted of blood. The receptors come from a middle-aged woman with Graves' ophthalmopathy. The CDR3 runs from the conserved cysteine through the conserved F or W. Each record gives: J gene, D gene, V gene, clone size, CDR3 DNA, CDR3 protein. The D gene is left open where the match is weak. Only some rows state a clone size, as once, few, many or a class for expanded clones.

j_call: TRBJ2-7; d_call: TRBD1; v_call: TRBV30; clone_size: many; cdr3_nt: TGTGCCTGGACACTGGACAGGGGACCCTACGAGCAGTACTTC; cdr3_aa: CAWTLDRGPYEQYF
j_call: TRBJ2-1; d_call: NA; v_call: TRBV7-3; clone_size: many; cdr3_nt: TGTGCCAGCAGCTTTTCAGGGAGTAGGAATGAGCAGTTCTTC; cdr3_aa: CASSFSGSRNEQFF
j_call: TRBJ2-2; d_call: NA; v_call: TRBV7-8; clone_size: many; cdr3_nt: TGTGCCAGCAGCTGGAGGACGGAGGACACCGGGGAGCTGTTTTTT; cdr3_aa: CASSWRTEDTGELFF
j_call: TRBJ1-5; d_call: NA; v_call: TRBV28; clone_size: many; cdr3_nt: TGTGCCAGCAGTTTCGCACAGAATCAGCCCCAGCATTTT; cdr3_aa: CASSFAQNQPQHF
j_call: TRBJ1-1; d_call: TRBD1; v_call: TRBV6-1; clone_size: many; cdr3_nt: TGTGCCAGCAGTACGACAGGGGTCACTGAAGCTTTCTTT; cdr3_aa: CASSTTGVTEAFF
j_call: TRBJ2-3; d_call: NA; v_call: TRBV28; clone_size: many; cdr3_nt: TGTGCCAGCAGTGCGGGGACTAGCACAGATACGCAGTATTTT; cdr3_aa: CASSAGTSTDTQYF
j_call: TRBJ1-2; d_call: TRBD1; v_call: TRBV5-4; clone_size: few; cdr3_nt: TGTGCCAGCAGCTGGGGACAGGGACAGAACACCTTC; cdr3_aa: CASSWGQGQNTF
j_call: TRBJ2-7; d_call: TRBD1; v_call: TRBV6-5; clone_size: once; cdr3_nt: TGTGCCAGCAGTTGGACAGGGGACCTACAGCAGTACTTC; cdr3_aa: CASSWTGDLQQYF
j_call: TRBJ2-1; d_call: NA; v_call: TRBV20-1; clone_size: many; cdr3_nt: TGCAGTGCTTCGACAGACCACTACAATGAGCAGTTCTTC; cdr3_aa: CSASTDHYNEQFF
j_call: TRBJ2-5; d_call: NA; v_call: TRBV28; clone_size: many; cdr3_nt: TGTGCCAGCAGTGACCATACCTTCCAAGAGACCCAGTACTTC; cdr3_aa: CASSDHTFQETQYF
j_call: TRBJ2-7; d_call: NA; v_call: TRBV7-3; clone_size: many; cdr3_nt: TGTGCCAGCAGCTCTCGACAGAAACTTACCTACGAGCAGTACTTC; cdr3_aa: CASSSRQKLTYEQYF
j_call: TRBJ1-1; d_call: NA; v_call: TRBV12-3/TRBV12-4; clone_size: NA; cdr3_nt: TGTGCCAGCAGCCCCCGGCCCTCTGGGACTGAAGCTTTCTTT; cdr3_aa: CASSPRPSGTEAFF
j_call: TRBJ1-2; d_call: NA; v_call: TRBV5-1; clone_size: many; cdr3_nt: TGCGCCAGCAGCTTGGGCCAGGTCAACTATGGCTACACCTTC; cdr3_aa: CASSLGQVNYGYTF
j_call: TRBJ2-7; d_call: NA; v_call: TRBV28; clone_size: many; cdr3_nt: TGTGCCAGCAGGGGGCTGGACGAGCAGTACTTC; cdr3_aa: CASRGLDEQYF
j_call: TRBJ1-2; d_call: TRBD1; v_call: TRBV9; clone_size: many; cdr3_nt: TGTGCCAGCAGCCCCCTAACAGGGGCGGATGGCTACACCTTC; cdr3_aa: CASSPLTGADGYTF
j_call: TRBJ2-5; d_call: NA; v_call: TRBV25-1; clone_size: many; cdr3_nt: TGTGCCAGCAGTGGTCGGTCCGGGACAATCCAAGAGACCCAGTACTTC; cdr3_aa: CASSGRSGTIQETQYF
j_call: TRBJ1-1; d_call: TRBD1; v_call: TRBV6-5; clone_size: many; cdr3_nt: TGTGCCAGCAGTTCAGGGGGTAGGACTGAAGCTTTCTTT; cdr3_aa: CASSSGGRTEAFF
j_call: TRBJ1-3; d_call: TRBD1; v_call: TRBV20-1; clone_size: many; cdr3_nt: TGCAGTGCCAAACAGGGGGCGTCAGGAAACACCATATATTTT; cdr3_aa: CSAKQGASGNTIYF
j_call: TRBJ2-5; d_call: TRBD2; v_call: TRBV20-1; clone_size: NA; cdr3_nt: TGCAGTGCTAGTTCTCCAGCGGGGGGGGACCTCCGACGTGGTGAGACCCAGTACTTC; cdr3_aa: CSASSPAGGDLRRGETQYF
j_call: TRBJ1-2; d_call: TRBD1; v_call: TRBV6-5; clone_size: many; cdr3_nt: TGTGCCAGCAGTTACTTAGGGACAGGGTTTGATGGCTACACCTTC; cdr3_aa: CASSYLGTGFDGYTF
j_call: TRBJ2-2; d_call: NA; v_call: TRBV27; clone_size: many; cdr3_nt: TGTGCCAGCACCCCTTGGGATCCGAACACCGGGGAGCTGTTTTTT; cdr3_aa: CASTPWDPNTGELFF
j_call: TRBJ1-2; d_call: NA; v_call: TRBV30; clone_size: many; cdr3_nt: TGTGCCTGGAGTGACGGAGGGATATTCGAGGGCTACACCTTC; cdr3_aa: CAWSDGGIFEGYTF
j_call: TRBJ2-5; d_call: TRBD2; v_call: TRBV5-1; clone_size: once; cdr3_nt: TGCGCCAGCAGCTTGGGAAGCGGGGGGCTGAAAAAAGAGACCCAGTACTTC; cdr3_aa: CASSLGSGGLKKETQYF
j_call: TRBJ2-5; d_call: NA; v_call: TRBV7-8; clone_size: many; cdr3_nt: TGTGCCACCCAATTATCTAGGTCTAACTCAGGGACCCAGTACTTC; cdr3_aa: CATQLSRSNSGTQYF
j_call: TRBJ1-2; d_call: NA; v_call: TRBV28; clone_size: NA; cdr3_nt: TGTGCCAGCAGACGATTAACCTATGGCTACACCTTC; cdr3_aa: CASRRLTYGYTF
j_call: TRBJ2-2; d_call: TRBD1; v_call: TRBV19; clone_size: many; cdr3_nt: TGTGCCAGTAGGGCCCGGACAGGGGGCACCGGGGAGCTGTTTTTT; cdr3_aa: CASRARTGGTGELFF
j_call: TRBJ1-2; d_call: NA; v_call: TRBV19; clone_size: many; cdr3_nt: TGTGCCAGTATTGGGGAGCGCTATGGCTACACCTTC; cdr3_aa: CASIGERYGYTF
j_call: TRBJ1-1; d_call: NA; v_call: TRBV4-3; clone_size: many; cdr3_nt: TGCGCCAGCAGCCAAGTGCAGGTTTACGGCACCACTGAAGCTTTCTTT; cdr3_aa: CASSQVQVYGTTEAFF
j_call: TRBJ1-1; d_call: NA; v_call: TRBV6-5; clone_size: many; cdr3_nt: TGTGCCAGCAGTTACTCGACCGTCCAGAACACTGAAGCTTTCTTT; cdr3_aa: CASSYSTVQNTEAFF
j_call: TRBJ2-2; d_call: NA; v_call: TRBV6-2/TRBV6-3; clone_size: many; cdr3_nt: TGTGCCAGCAGTTACTTTCAGGAGGCCGGGGAGCTGTTTTTT; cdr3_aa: CASSYFQEAGELFF
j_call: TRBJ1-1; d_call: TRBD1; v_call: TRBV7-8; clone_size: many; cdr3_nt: TGTGCCAGCAGCCAAATGACAGGGTTGAACACTGAAGCTTTCTTT; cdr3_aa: CASSQMTGLNTEAFF
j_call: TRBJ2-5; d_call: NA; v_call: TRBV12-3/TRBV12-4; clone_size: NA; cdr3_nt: TGTGCCAGCAGCTTTCACACAGGGCGGGACGAGACCCAGTACTTC; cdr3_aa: CASSFHTGRDETQYF
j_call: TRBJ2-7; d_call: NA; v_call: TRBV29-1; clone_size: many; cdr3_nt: TGCAGCGTTGAAGATCGAAGCGTTCCACCCTACGAGCAGTACTTC; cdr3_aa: CSVEDRSVPPYEQYF
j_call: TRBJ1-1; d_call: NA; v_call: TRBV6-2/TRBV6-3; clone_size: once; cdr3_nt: TGTGCCAGCAGCTACATGAGCGGGAGGGGGACTGAAGCTTTCTTT; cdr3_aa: CASSYMSGRGTEAFF
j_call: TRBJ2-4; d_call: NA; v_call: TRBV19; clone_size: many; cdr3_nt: TGTGCCAGTAGTACCGGGACAAAAACTACAAACATTCAGTACTTC; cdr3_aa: CASSTGTKTTNIQYF
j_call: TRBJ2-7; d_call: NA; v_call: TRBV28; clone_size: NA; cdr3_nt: TGTGCCAGCAGTGGGACAGGGGATCCTAGCGGGATCTCCTACGAGCAGTACTTC; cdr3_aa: CASSGTGDPSGISYEQYF
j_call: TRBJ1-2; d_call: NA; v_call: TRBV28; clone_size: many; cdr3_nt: TGTGCCAGCAGTCCCCCCGTGCTCTATGGCTACACCTTC; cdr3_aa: CASSPPVLYGYTF